This T cell receptor beta chain was observed in a study of T-cell reconstitution after alpha-beta-depleted transplantation in children. The CDR3 is 15 residues long. CDR1 SGHTA and CDR2 FQGNSA come from the germline V gene. V was cut by 5 bases and J by 5 bases, with 16 bases left in between. This clonotype appeared a few times. This sample's TCRbeta library carried unique molecular identifier barcodes. TCRdb redid the calling of the PCR reads with MiXCR, one entry per CDR3 protein. Seen here are a few hundred thousand distinct CDR3 sequences, approximately 20% observed once, and the top ten hold 2.5% to 3.5%.

The sequence came from a human donor who donated a stem cell graft to a child with acute lymphoblastic leukemia. Sample: PBMCs from the stem cell graft donor, taken from the stem cell graft. The chain recombines TRBV7-2 with TRBJ2-1; no clear D. The CDR3 sequence is CASSPQPRLNNEQFF. Here the CDR3 DNA reads TGTGCCAGCAGCCCGCAACCCAGACTGAACAATGAGCAGTTCTTC.